The next 6 T cell receptor beta chains were all read from a single sample in a study of blood T cell repertoires in COVID-19. Clones were read by immunoSEQ multiplex PCR, and TCRdb kept only the in-frame ones, dropping some. The repertoire holds 140,000 or so clones, over 70% seen once, with 37% in the top ten. The source material was peripheral blood. All receptors come from a man between 50 and 59 years old who had recovered from COVID-19.

V gene TRBV5-1 combines with J gene TRBJ2-3, with 8 positions matching TRBD2. Germline trimming cut 0 bases from V and 0 bases from J; bases unmatched to any gene: 6. Germline lookup yields CDR1 SGHRS and CDR2 YFSETQ. The CDR3 spans 17 residues. The CDR3 bases are TGCGCCAGCAGCTTGGGTAGCGGGGCAACTAGCACAGATACGCAGTATTTT. Its protein product is CASSLGSGATSTDTQYF.

The J gene is TRBJ2-7, the V gene TRBV6-2 or TRBV6-3; possible D gene TRBD1, 5 bases. The CDR3 covers 12 residues. Germline V CDR1 and CDR2: MNHEY, SVGEGT. V was shortened by 6 bases and J by 3 bases, with 9 bases between the two germline ends. The CDR3 loop is CASRPRGYEQYF. The CDR3, as DNA: TGTGCCAGCAGGCCTAGGGGCTACGAGCAGTACTTC.

The rearrangement uses TRBV5-5 and TRBJ2-2; 7 nucleotides agree with TRBD1. V lost 5 bases, J lost 4 bases, and 2 bases stayed unmatched. CDR1 and CDR2 (germline): SGHKS, YYEKEE (reference sequence). The CDR3 consists of 13 residues. The CDR3 sequence is CASRPGGTGELFF. The CDR3 DNA sequence: TGTGCCAGCAGACCAGGGGGCACCGGGGAGCTGTTTTTT.

V gene TRBV7-9 combines with J gene TRBJ1-2; weak D call: TRBD1 (6 bases). The CDR3 contains 16 residues. Trimming took off 1 base at V and 8 bases at J, with 20 bases between the two ends. Germline CDR1 is SEHNR and CDR2 is FQNEAQ (reference sequence). CDR3 protein: CASSLGITTGLDGYTF. As DNA, the CDR3 is TGTGCCAGCAGCTTAGGAATAACAACAGGGCTGGACGGCTACACCTTC.

The CDR3 spells CASSLGLRASGNTIYF. CDR3 nucleotides: TGTGCCAGCAGCTTAGGCCTCAGGGCCTCTGGAAACACCATATATTTT. The chain joins TRBV7-8 to TRBJ1-3; possibly TRBD1 for D (5 bases). The CDR3 runs 16 residues. Trimming stripped 1 base from V and 0 bases from J, with 10 bases between. Per the germline V gene, CDR1 is SGHVS and CDR2 is FQNEAQ.

V is TRBV6-5 and J is TRBJ2-7, with TRBD1 matching over 8 bases. The CDR3 totals 14 residues. Germline CDR1 MNHEY, CDR2 SVGAGI. V lost 5 bases, J lost 6 bases, and 9 bases stayed unmatched. CDR3 region: CASSMDRAFSEQYF. The DNA of the CDR3 is TGTGCCAGCAGTATGGACAGGGCTTTTTCCGAGCAGTACTTC.